The 28 T cell receptor beta chains below come from one sample, sequenced in a study of blood T cell repertoires in COVID-19 (dated by TCRdb to 2020 to 2022). Library preparation was by the immunoSEQ multiplex PCR assay. TCRdb stores this immuneACCESS table with in-frame sequences only. Part of the clones is absent; in the studies checked, under half of the shortfall reflects unresolved V genes, and no reason is known for the rest. In this sample the table shows fewer than 350,000 clones, approximately 90% of which occur a single time. The top ten clones comprise 9.5% to 10% of the sample. Sequenced material: peripheral blood. Receptors originate from a man aged 30 to 45 with COVID-19, enrolled during active disease.

CDR3 protein: CASSLRRQGPETQYF. CDR3 DNA sequence: TGTGCCAGCAGTTTGAGGCGCCAGGGCCCAGAGACCCAGTACTTC. J is TRBJ2-5 and V is TRBV28; D possibly corresponds to TRBD1 (5 bases). Germline loops: CDR1 MDHEN, CDR2 SYDVKM. The V end lost 3 bases, the J end lost 4 bases, and 15 bases lay between the germline ends. The CDR3 contains 15 residues.

There are a few counts of this clone. The V call is TRBV28, the J call TRBJ1-2; a weak D match, TRBD1 (5 bases). Germline V gene data show CDR1 as MDHEN and CDR2 as SYDVKM. The CDR3 covers 15 residues. V was shortened by 2 bases and J by 8 bases, with 18 bases between the two germline ends. The DNA of the CDR3 is TGTGCCAGCAGTTTAATTTCGAGTAGGGGCCAGGGCTACACCTTC. Amino acids: CASSLISSRGQGYTF.

As DNA, the CDR3 is TGTGCCAGCAGCAGGGGGGGGAGCACTGAAGCTTTCTTT. Translation: CASSRGGSTEAFF. V is TRBV9 and J is TRBJ1-1, with D perhaps TRBD1 (6 bases). This CDR3 has 13 residues. V gave up 4 bases and J gave up 4 bases, with 11 bases separating them. Germline lookup yields CDR1 SGDLS and CDR2 YYNGEE.

The genes are TRBV12-3 or TRBV12-4 and TRBJ2-3, with 8 bases identical to TRBD1. After removal of 6 bases from V and 6 bases from J, the junction contained 2 bases not matched to a gene. The CDR3 totals 12 residues. The CDR3 spells CASRRTGDTQYF. The CDR3 nucleotides are TGTGCCAGCAGGCGGACAGGGGATACGCAGTATTTT.

The rearrangement uses TRBV3-1 (or the pseudogene TRBV3-2) and TRBJ1-5; 7 bases line up with TRBD1. Germline trimming cut 1 base from V and 7 bases from J; bases unmatched to any gene: 7. The CDR3 has 15 amino acids. Germline V gene sequence: CDR1 LGHDT, CDR2 YNNKEL (reference sequence). CDR3 DNA sequence: TGTGCCAGCAGCCAAGGGTCAGGGGGAGGACAGCCCCAGCATTTT. Translated, it gives CASSQGSGGGQPQHF.

The V gene is TRBV19, the J gene TRBJ1-6; D uncertain. Germline V gene data show CDR1 as LNHDA and CDR2 as SQIVND (reference sequence). V dropped 3 bases and J dropped 7 bases, with 10 bases sitting between them. The length of the CDR3 is 14 residues. This chain's CDR3 is CASSISGRNSPLHF. The DNA of the CDR3 is TGTGCCAGTAGTATCAGCGGGCGCAATTCACCCCTCCACTTT.

This clone appeared once. J is TRBJ2-7 and V is TRBV4-3; perhaps TRBD2 as D (5 bases). The CDR3 totals 16 residues. V lost 0 bases and J lost 0, with 12 bases in between. The V gene's germline CDR1 is LGHNA and CDR2 YSLEER. For the CDR3, the DNA is TGCGCCAGCAGCCAAGATCCGGGTGGAGGCTCCTACGAGCAGTACTTC. Translation gives CASSQDPGGGSYEQYF.

The chain uses TRBV5-1 and TRBJ1-3; a possible D gene is TRBD1 (6 bases). The CDR3 is 14 residues long. The ends were cut back, 4 bases at V and 2 bases at J, with 10 bases in the middle. Germline V CDR1 and CDR2: SGHRS, YFSETQ. The CDR3 here is CASSAGVAGNTIYF. The DNA of the CDR3 is TGCGCCAGCAGCGCAGGGGTGGCTGGAAACACCATATATTTT. The full variable domain, completed using reference TRBV5-1 and TRBJ1-3, is KAGVTQTPRYLIKTRGQQVTLSCSPISGHRSVSWYQQTPGQGLQFLFEYFSETQRNKGNFPGRFSGRQFSNSRSEMNVSTLELGDSALYLCASSAGVAGNTIYFGEGSWLTVV.

Here the CDR3 DNA reads TGCGCCAGCAGCCGGAACAGGGACAATTACAATGAGCAGTTCTTC. It translates to CASSRNRDNYNEQFF. The V and J genes are TRBV4-1 and TRBJ2-1, with D perhaps matching TRBD1 (6 bases). The V and J ends lost 4 bases and 4 bases respectively, with 14 bases between them. The CDR3 is made up of 15 amino acids. CDR1 is MGHRA and CDR2 is YSYEKL in the germline V gene.

This clone has just a few counts. The chain is built from TRBV7-3 and TRBJ1-6, with a tentative D call TRBD1 (5 bases). The germline gives CDR1 SGHTA, CDR2 FQGTGA. The CDR3 length is 13 residues. Trimming took off 2 bases at V and 10 bases at J, with 9 bases between the two ends. CDR3 amino acids: CASSLEKGSPLHF. The DNA of the CDR3 is TGTGCCAGCAGCTTAGAGAAGGGGTCACCCCTCCACTTT.

The chain carries TRBV7-7 and TRBJ2-5; TRBD1 might be the D (5 bases). Germline loops: CDR1 SSHAT, CDR2 FNYEAQ (reference sequence). The CDR3 spans 15 residues. V was cut by 5 bases and J by 2 bases, with 15 bases left in between. CDR3 nucleotide sequence: TGTGCCAGCAGCCCCTACTGGACACCACAAGAGACCCAGTACTTC. Translation: CASSPYWTPQETQYF. The full variable domain, its missing parts supplied by reference TRBV7-7 and TRBJ2-5, is GAGVSQSPRYKVTKRGQDVTLRCDPISSHATLYWYQQALGQGPEFLTYFNYEAQPDKSGLPSDRFSAERPEGSISTLTIQRTEQRDSAMYRCASSPYWTPQETQYFGPGTRLLVL.

For this clone: One end of the junction varies from germline; a read error may be responsible. This sequence joins TRBV19 and TRBJ2-1, with 9 nucleotides matching TRBD1. The CDR3 runs to 17 residues. Germline V gene data show CDR1 as LNHDA and CDR2 as SQIVND (reference sequence). The CDR3 sequence: CASSGIPGQGSSNEQFF. The CDR3 bases are TGTGCCAGTAGCGGAATACCGGGACAGGGATCCTCCAATGAGCAGTTCTTC.

The chain recombines TRBV23-1 with TRBJ1-6; 9 bases line up with TRBD1. TRBV23-1 is marked as an open reading frame, function uncertain. Trimming removed 4 bases from V and 9 bases from J; junction bases left unmatched: 22. The CDR3 consists of 20 residues. The chain's CDR3 is CASSRWGTGSESSKFSPLHF. The CDR3 DNA sequence: TGCGCCAGCAGTCGATGGGGGACAGGGTCTGAATCCTCGAAGTTTTCACCCCTCCACTTT.

The CDR3 DNA reads TGTGCCAGCAGTGAATTAAGGACAGGGGCTCCGAGGGAGACCCAGTACTTC. It codes for CASSELRTGAPRETQYF. The V call is TRBV6-4, the J call TRBJ2-5, with 9 bases matching TRBD1. Germline-derived CDR1 and CDR2 are MRHNA and SNTAGT. V shed 3 bases and J 5 bases; nucleotides not matched to a gene: 13. This CDR3 is built from 17 residues.

The chain uses TRBV9 and TRBJ2-5; TRBD2 agrees at 14 bases. Germline CDR1 and CDR2: SGDLS and YYNGEE. This CDR3 is built from 20 residues. V was clipped by 0 bases and J by 0 bases; unmatched bases: 10. The CDR3 here is CASSVASPGLAGVHQETQYF. The CDR3 nucleotides read TGTGCCAGCAGCGTAGCGTCTCCGGGACTAGCGGGGGTGCACCAAGAGACCCAGTACTTC.

The chain recombines TRBV10-3 with TRBJ2-1, with 11 nucleotides matching TRBD1. V lost 10 bases to trimming and J lost 5 bases; unmatched junction nucleotides: 13. Germline V gives CDR1 ENHRY, CDR2 SYGVKD. The CDR3 runs 16 residues. CDR3 protein: CATLPGQGARDNEQFF. The DNA for the CDR3 is TGTGCCACCCTCCCTGGACAGGGGGCGAGGGACAATGAGCAGTTCTTC.

The chain employs TRBV7-2 and TRBJ1-1; a possible D gene is TRBD1 (5 bases). The germline V gene has CDR1 SGHTA and CDR2 FQGNSA. The CDR3 covers 16 residues. The V and J ends lost 2 bases and 0 bases respectively, with 13 bases between them. The CDR3 here is CASSLLGGGVNTEAFF. As DNA, the CDR3 is TGTGCCAGCAGCTTATTAGGCGGGGGAGTGAACACTGAAGCTTTCTTT.

The chain is built from TRBV3-1 (or the pseudogene TRBV3-2) and TRBJ2-1; 10 bases align to TRBD2. Germline lookup yields CDR1 LGHDT and CDR2 YNNKEL (reference sequence). The CDR3 has 15 residues. The V segment lost 2 bases and the J segment 4 bases; nucleotides outside the gene matches: 2. This CDR3 is CASSQPLAGYNEQFF. The CDR3 nucleotides are TGTGCCAGCAGCCAACCACTAGCGGGGTACAATGAGCAGTTCTTC.

The rearrangement uses TRBV27 and TRBJ2-3; D unresolved. The germline V gene has CDR1 MNHEY and CDR2 SMNVEV (reference sequence). This CDR3 spans 13 amino acids. Deletions cut 5 bases from V and 6 bases from J, with 12 bases between. CDR3 amino acids: CASSPLLRDTQYF. The CDR3 nucleotides are TGTGCCAGCAGTCCCCTTCTCCGGGATACGCAGTATTTT.

CDR3 in DNA: TGTGCCAGCAGTGATCCCCAGGGACTGAGCGGCCCTCCCTACGAGCAGTACTTC. As protein: CASSDPQGLSGPPYEQYF. This chain joins TRBV2 and TRBJ2-7; maybe TRBD2 (6 bases). Per the germline V gene, CDR1 is SNHLY and CDR2 is FYNNEI. The length of the CDR3 is 18 residues. Trimming stripped 3 bases from V and 2 bases from J, with 23 bases between.

In DNA form, the CDR3 reads TGTGCCAGCAGGAGGCAACAGGGGGGTTTCGAGCAGTACTTC. It yields the protein CASRRQQGGFEQYF. The rearrangement links TRBV28 to TRBJ2-7; 8 positions match TRBD1. This CDR3 spans 14 amino acids. Per the germline V gene, CDR1 is MDHEN and CDR2 is SYDVKM. Trimming took 6 bases from V and 6 from J; bases not matched to a gene: 10. Looking up the rest from reference TRBV28 and TRBJ2-7 gives the full variable domain: DVKVTQSSRYLVKRTGEKVFLECVQDMDHENMFWYRQDPGLGLRLIYFSYDVKMKEKGDIPEGYSVSREKKERFSLILESASTNQTSMYLCASRRQQGGFEQYFGPGTRLTVT.

The chain joins TRBV10-3 to TRBJ1-4; D gene ambiguous. With 0 bases removed from V and 5 bases from J, the gap between germline ends came to 13 bases. The CDR3 totals 16 residues. CDR1 is ENHRY, CDR2 SYGVKD, per germline. In DNA form, the CDR3 reads TGTGCCATCAGTGAGTCGAAGGACGGACTAAATGAAAAACTGTTTTTT. Translated, it gives CAISESKDGLNEKLFF.

The rearrangement links TRBV19 to TRBJ1-3; D uncertain. V shed 3 bases and J shed 0 bases, with 9 bases lying between them. The germline V gene has CDR1 LNHDA and CDR2 SQIVND (reference sequence). The CDR3 length is 15 residues. CDR3 residues: CASSITGHSGNTIYF. In DNA form, the CDR3 reads TGTGCCAGTAGTATCACCGGTCACTCTGGAAACACCATATATTTT.

This rearrangement joins TRBV5-1 to TRBJ2-7; D perhaps matches TRBD2 (6 bases). The CDR3 runs 17 residues. Germline CDR1 and CDR2: SGHRS and YFSETQ. V lost 4 bases and J lost 4, with 24 bases in between. The CDR3 loop is CASSLEPGLLGDYEQYF. In DNA form, the CDR3 reads TGCGCCAGCAGCCTGGAGCCGGGACTTCTAGGGGATTACGAGCAGTACTTC. Full variable domain (outside the CDR3, taken from reference TRBV5-1 and TRBJ2-7): KAGVTQTPRYLIKTRGQQVTLSCSPISGHRSVSWYQQTPGQGLQFLFEYFSETQRNKGNFPGRFSGRQFSNSRSEMNVSTLELGDSALYLCASSLEPGLLGDYEQYFGPGTRLTVT.

This clone was observed a handful of times. The gene calls are TRBV28 and TRBJ1-1, with TRBD1 matching 7 bases. Germline V lookup: CDR1 MDHEN, CDR2 SYDVKM. Trimming cost V 3 bases and J 3 bases; bases outside gene matches: 7. The CDR3 contains 15 residues. The DNA for the CDR3 is TGTGCCAGCAGTTTCATACAGGGGTTGGACACTGAAGCTTTCTTT. Protein: CASSFIQGLDTEAFF. The entire variable domain, with the rest obtained from reference TRBV28 and TRBJ1-1, is as follows: DVKVTQSSRYLVKRTGEKVFLECVQDMDHENMFWYRQDPGLGLRLIYFSYDVKMKEKGDIPEGYSVSREKKERFSLILESASTNQTSMYLCASSFIQGLDTEAFFGQGTRLTVV.

The V call is TRBV27, the J call TRBJ2-3; tentative D call: TRBD2 (6 bases). The CDR3 totals 18 residues. Germline V gives CDR1 MNHEY, CDR2 SMNVEV (reference sequence). V was cut by 6 bases and J by 3 bases, with 25 bases left in between. The CDR3: CASRSRGGVPPLTDTQYF. The CDR3 nucleotides read TGTGCCAGCAGATCGCGGGGTGGGGTCCCTCCCTTGACAGATACGCAGTATTTT.

The chain is built from TRBV19 and TRBJ2-1; 12 bases are shared with TRBD2. The J segment lost 9 bases and the V segment lost 6 bases, leaving 9 bases of the junction unmatched. Germline V gene lookup returns CDR1 LNHDA and CDR2 SQIVND (reference sequence). The CDR3 has 15 residues. The CDR3 DNA reads TGTGCCAGTAGCCCACTAGCGGGAGGAATTATTGAGCAGTTCTTC. It translates to CASSPLAGGIIEQFF.

In this sample, this clone turned up a few times. This sequence joins TRBV27 and TRBJ2-2; possibly TRBD1 for D (6 bases). Germline-derived CDR1 and CDR2 are MNHEY and SMNVEV (reference sequence). This CDR3 region has 16 residues. V dropped 1 base and J dropped 0 bases, with 9 bases sitting between them. The CDR3: CASSLLPGANTGELFF. CDR3 sequence (DNA): TGTGCCAGCAGTTTATTGCCAGGGGCGAACACCGGGGAGCTGTTTTTT.